What follows describes a single TCR beta chain. No antigen is known for it. Base-call qualities are not available, and no considerably larger clone is one nucleotide away. Library preparation was by the immunoSEQ multiplex PCR assay. The multiplex PCR relied on a mix of 60 forward primers for TCR Vbeta segments and 13 reverse primers for TCR Jbeta segments. The CDR3 region of rearranged TCR beta genes was amplified from genomic DNA with a multiplex PCR assay. Amplified TCR beta libraries were sequenced as 87-base-pair reads on the Illumina HiSeq System. Regarding the original processing steps: Across the roughly 700 repertoires, a later analysis counted about 81 million unique TCR beta chains, about 10 million of which were shared by at least two donors. To remove PCR and sequencing errors, raw reads were error-corrected and collapsed into unique sequences using a nearest-neighbor algorithm that merged closely related sequences. Alignment of CDR3 sequences to IMGT reference sequences was used to assign V, D and J gene segments. Each retained sequence needed at least a six-nucleotide match to both a V gene segment and a J gene segment. Rearrangements were called productive when the CDR3 lacked stop codons and stayed in frame with V and J; all others were non-productive. Following IMGT convention, CDR3 was defined as the stretch from the second conserved V-encoded cysteine up to the conserved J-encoded phenylalanine. The earlier analysis of 500 to 750 of the donors excluded any sequence lacking an unambiguous match to a single V gene segment. An earlier analysis of several hundred of the donors called V segments functional above 56.7% productive rearrangements and segregating when the between-donor standard deviation exceeded 5%. A statistical classification framework was developed to diagnose cytomegalovirus status using the catalog of TCR beta chain sequences. In a later analysis, TCR nucleotide sequences were compared against IMGT/GENE-DB human TR gene sequences so that V and J genes could be assigned. A later analysis assigned CDR3 sequences and most-parsimonious VDJ recombination scenarios with the TCRdist pipeline. A later analysis defined each TCR beta chain by its CDR3 amino acid sequence plus V-gene family, and excluded reads lacking a unique V-gene family. To address suspected cross-contamination and a sequencing artifact, a later analysis removed roughly 580 highly shared, low-generation-probability nucleotide sequences. A later analysis calculated a clonal expansion index for each public chain from normalized within-repertoire ranks of inferred template counts. Generation probabilities in a later analysis came from a VDJ recombination model fitted to out-of-frame rearrangements, and those results were checked against IGoR. In a later analysis, TCR-TCR, TCR-HLA and TCR-CMV co-occurrence was scored with hypergeometric tests, and a repertoire-size bias correction was applied to TCR pairs. A later analysis estimated false discovery rates by permuting HLA or CMV assignments 20 times. In a later analysis, co-occurring TCRs were grouped using DBSCAN, with TCRdist sequence similarity added in when clustering inside HLA-allele-positive subsets. Co-occurrence clustering excluded repertoires with fewer than 30,000 or more than 120,000 public chains, plus five with anomalous nucleotide sharing. This is the immuneACCESS table as TCRdb keeps it, with only in-frame sequences that have V and J called. A part of the clones is gone; compared with another copy, unresolved V genes explain less than half, and the rest is unexplained. D and trimming come from the DNA, and the V and J calls and clone size come from that table. This sample holds 200,000 to 300,000 clones; approximately 78% were observed only once. 0.4% to 0.6% of the sample belongs to the ten largest clones.

In total, approximately 610 healthy bone marrow donors made up the cohort. At the time of sampling, every cohort member was nominally healthy, though immune exposures that went unrecorded were likely present. The donor was CMV seronegative and was included in the group of about 350 seronegative cohort members. Every donor gave a peripheral blood sample, and the peripheral blood mononuclear cells from that sample were used for TCR beta sequencing. The Qiagen DNeasy Blood Extraction Kit was used to extract genomic DNA from the blood cell samples. Between the V and J ends, shortened by 4 bases and 3 bases respectively, the junction contains 13 bases. CDR1 and CDR2 are read off the germline V gene as SGHRS and YFSETQ. The CDR3 holds 14 amino acids from the cysteine to the phenylalanine. Only the CDR3 portion is preserved as DNA: 42 bases, with reading frame beginning at the first base. This sample stems from a study of cytomegalovirus exposure and HLA in healthy donors (dated by TCRdb to the late 2010s). Background for the entire study: An earlier analysis of approximately 590 of the donors reported 250 to 300 Gb of sequence data and around 120 million unique TCR beta sequences from 150 million to 200 million T cells. All discovery cohort repertoires had been generated using a single sequencing platform. Across approximately 400 genotyped donors of the cohort, an average of roughly 250,000 unique TCR beta nucleotide sequences per donor were sequenced, and around 19% of those sequences were non-productive. To predict cytomegalovirus infection status, the study combined high-throughput TCR immunosequencing, statistical association of individual TCRs with disease status, and machine learning. In addition to the first cohort of hundreds of subjects, a separate validation cohort of 120 different subjects was used. Among the roughly 400 genotyped donors, roughly 80% belonged to the genetic ancestry cluster associated with self-reported Caucasian donors. A later analysis re-examined previously published TCR beta repertoires from hundreds of donors and added high-resolution HLA genotyping to investigate patterns of TCR occurrence. Genome-wide SNP genotypes for about 65% of the 666 donors were used in a later genetic analysis, which treated that subset as a discovery cohort. Approximately 310 gigabases of sequencing data and approximately 85 million unique TCR sequences were included in an early release covering about 600 HLA-typed donors. A handful of DR-DQ haplotypes were handled as single units for association and clustering because linkage in the cohort was strong. HLA typing covered class I and class II loci at four-digit resolution. To decide whether each TCR beta V gene segment behaved as functional or pseudogenic, an earlier analysis of several hundred of the donors relied on high-throughput TCR beta sequencing. The later analysis used no new phenotypic data to find candidate immune exposures, relying instead on TCR beta sequences and their occurrence across donors. The T cell repertoires of roughly 660 subjects were profiled by immunosequencing and related to cytomegalovirus serostatus. The number of typed donors differed by locus: 629-630 for A, B, C, DRB1 and DQB1; about 520 for DQA1; approximately 610 for DPA1; and some 470 for DPB1. Alongside the repertoire data, information on donor age, sex, ethnicity and CMV serostatus was compiled. The study aimed to test whether signatures of past pathogen exposure could be identified by cataloging public T cell receptors. The investigation overall reported the following: In a later genetic analysis, fewer N-insertions in productive TCRs were reported among donors in an Asian-associated ancestry cluster than the approximately 710-donor mean. A further reported finding was that TCR beta sequences accurately predicted the HLA-A and HLA-B alleles for most subjects in the first cohort. Across donors, most TCR sequences were observed very rarely, whereas some public TCRs were present in many individuals. In a later analysis, several top co-occurrence clusters were reported to appear linked to parvovirus B19, influenza, CMV and Epstein-Barr virus. Some IMGT-functional V segments, including TRBV6-2 and TRBV6-3, could not be distinguished by the 87-base-pair reads and were therefore excluded. A later analysis associated about 17,000 TCR beta sequences with specific HLA alleles at a false discovery rate of 0.05. A later analysis found that TCR association rates varied across HLA loci, with DRB1 alleles showing the most associated TCRs and HLA-C alleles the fewest. Strong co-occurrence of HLA alleles, especially DR and DQ, made assigning TCR associations to individual alleles difficult. Only TCR beta chains were sequenced in this cohort, and the absence of alpha or paired-chain data limited detectable features. The study gave a list of 150 to 200 TCR beta chains associated with cytomegalovirus. An earlier analysis of 450 to 750 of the donors showed that most TCR beta V segments appeared in productive rearrangements either about 87% or about 30% of the time, which broadly matched IMGT annotations. Because HLA typing was unavailable for some donors at each locus, only the typed subset was used in association tests. According to the authors, the approach could potentially be generalized to other disease states and immunological phenotypes. In a later analysis, HLA-associated TCR beta chains showed more clonal expansion and lower generation probabilities than non-associated chains that were equally common. Seventeen rarely observed V segments, including chromosome 9 orphons, were excluded from the earlier analysis of 550 to 700 of the donors because counts were too low. Presence/absence analyses assumed roughly uniform sequencing depth across donors, an assumption that may not hold. An association between a missense DCLRE1C variant and V-gene and J-gene trimming of TCR beta chains was found in a later genetic analysis and replicated in an independent cohort. A group of highly shared sequence variants was considered likely to be a technical artifact of the sequencing pipeline. Most CMV-associated TCR beta chains appeared to be HLA-restricted in a later analysis, and the HLA associations seemed to be driven largely by CMV exposure. Linkage disequilibrium might explain the correlated functional status among segregating V segments, but an unknown experimental factor could not be excluded. A few of the identified cytomegalovirus-associated TCR beta chains were confirmed in vitro to be specific for cytomegalovirus antigens. In both the original and validation cohorts, the classifier was reported to diagnose cytomegalovirus status with high specificity and sensitivity. For the cohort, immune exposure information was limited to CMV serostatus.

The clonotype was recovered from a boy between 5 and 17 years old in good health and CMV-seronegative. The sequencing sample was made of PBMCs. Here the chain combines TRBV5-1 and TRBJ1-1; perhaps TRBD1 is the D gene, with 6 bases matching. The DNA sequence reads TGCGCCAGCAGCGCACAGGGTCCGGACACTGAAGCTTTCTTT. Its translation is CASSAQGPDTEAFF.